Below, 21 T cell receptor beta chains from the same sample are listed, as sequenced in a study of cytomegalovirus exposure and HLA in healthy donors. Assay used: immunoSEQ multiplex PCR; TCRdb lists only in-frame clones, some missing. This sample has some 170,000 clones, with roughly 90% found just once. The sample was PBMCs. The receptor set was obtained from a young man in good health and CMV-seropositive.

Only one count was recorded for this clone. The chain has TRBV28 and TRBJ1-1; D is unresolved. This CDR3 is built from 15 residues. CDR1 and CDR2 from the germline V gene are MDHEN and SYDVKM. Trimming pared 7 bases from V and 1 base from J, leaving 16 bases between. This CDR3 is CASNPLGRGNTEAFF. Here the CDR3 DNA reads TGTGCCAGCAACCCCTTAGGTCGGGGGAACACTGAAGCTTTCTTT. Looking up the rest from reference TRBV28 and TRBJ1-1 gives the full variable domain: DVKVTQSSRYLVKRTGEKVFLECVQDMDHENMFWYRQDPGLGLRLIYFSYDVKMKEKGDIPEGYSVSREKKERFSLILESASTNQTSMYLCASNPLGRGNTEAFFGQGTRLTVV.

The V gene is TRBV23-1, the J gene TRBJ1-1; unclear D gene. TRBV23-1 is labeled an ORF, and its function is uncertain. There are 22 residues in the CDR3. The V and J ends lost 0 bases and 5 bases respectively, with 34 bases between them. CDR3 nucleotide sequence: TGCGCCAGCAGTCAATCGAGGGCAGGCGGTGAGGAGGGTCAAGAGAGGTATACTGAAGCTTTCTTT. This gives the protein CASSQSRAGGEEGQERYTEAFF.

Written as DNA, the CDR3 is TGTGCCAGCAGCCGAGTCCCGGGACTAGCGGGATTCACCTACGAGCAGTACTTC. This translates into CASSRVPGLAGFTYEQYF. The rearrangement uses TRBV4-2 and TRBJ2-7, with 13 bases matching TRBD2. The CDR3 is 18 residues long. V lost 4 bases to trimming and J lost 2 bases; unmatched junction nucleotides: 11. Germline V gene data show CDR1 as LGHNA and CDR2 as YNFKEQ.

CDR3 residues: CASRGQGGEQPQHF. In DNA, the CDR3 is TGTGCCAGCAGAGGTCAGGGGGGCGAACAGCCCCAGCATTTT. This chain joins TRBV28 and TRBJ1-5; TRBD1 matches 7 bases. The CDR3 runs to 14 residues. Trimming at V came to 6 bases and at J to 7 bases, leaving 9 bases not matched to a gene. Germline V gene lookup returns CDR1 MDHEN and CDR2 SYDVKM.

This chain's CDR3 is CASSYSTSGGNYGYTF. The DNA of the CDR3 is TGTGCCAGCAGTTACTCGACATCGGGAGGGAACTATGGCTACACCTTC. J is TRBJ1-2 and V is TRBV6-5; no clear D gene. Germline lookup yields CDR1 MNHEY and CDR2 SVGAGI. Between the trimmed V and J ends, which lost 0 bases and 2 bases, there was a span of 13 bases. CDR3 length equals 16 residues.

The chain couples TRBV27 to TRBJ1-1; D perhaps matches TRBD1 (5 bases). This CDR3 is 12 amino acids long. The germline V and J ends were trimmed by 6 bases and 4 bases, with 9 bases remaining between them. CDR1 is MNHEY and CDR2 is SMNVEV in the germline V gene (reference sequence). CDR3 sequence reads: CASSPGGTEAFF. In DNA, the CDR3 is TGTGCCAGCAGCCCCGGGGGCACTGAAGCTTTCTTT.

The chain has TRBV7-2 and TRBJ2-7; 8 bases fit TRBD1. V lost 5 bases to trimming and J lost 1 base; unmatched junction nucleotides: 7. CDR1 SGHTA and CDR2 FQGNSA come from the germline V gene. CDR3 length: 15 residues. CDR3 protein: CASSDTGTGSYEQYF. DNA of the CDR3: TGTGCCAGCAGCGATACCGGGACAGGTTCCTACGAGCAGTACTTC.

V and J are TRBV28 and TRBJ2-2, with 9 bases fitting TRBD1. Trimming cost V 10 bases and J 1 base; bases outside gene matches: 10. Germline loops: CDR1 MDHEN, CDR2 SYDVKM. The CDR3 has 16 amino acids. The CDR3 coding sequence is TGTGCCACCCGACAGGGGGGTATCGTGAACACCGGGGAGCTGTTTTTT. It codes for CATRQGGIVNTGELFF.

The V and J genes are TRBV14 and TRBJ2-7; TRBD2 agrees at 13 bases. The J segment lost 4 bases and the V segment lost 6 bases, leaving 18 bases of the junction unmatched. The germline CDR1 and CDR2 sequences are SGHDN and FVKESK. The CDR3 has 19 amino acids. The CDR3 DNA sequence: TGTGCCAGCAGTCAAACCCCGGGACTAGCGGGGACCCAGAGGTACGAGCAGTACTTC. Translation gives CASSQTPGLAGTQRYEQYF.

The rearrangement uses TRBV7-9 and TRBJ2-7; D perhaps matches TRBD2 (5 bases). The V gene's germline CDR1 is SEHNR and CDR2 FQNEAQ (reference sequence). The CDR3 extends over 12 amino acids. Deletions cut 1 base from V and 6 bases from J, with 7 bases between. CDR3: CASSLERVEQYF. The DNA of the CDR3 is TGTGCCAGCAGCTTAGAGAGGGTCGAGCAGTACTTC.

The chain links TRBV5-1 to TRBJ2-5; TRBD2 is a possible D gene (7 bases). Trimming shortened V by 3 bases and J by 7 bases, and 16 bases separated the two germline ends. Germline V CDR1 and CDR2: SGHRS, YFSETQ. This CDR3 contains 14 residues. This CDR3 reads CASSSNSGEGTQYF. CDR3 DNA: TGCGCCAGCAGCTCTAATTCAGGGGAGGGGACCCAGTACTTC. Full variable domain (missing parts from reference TRBV5-1 and TRBJ2-5): KAGVTQTPRYLIKTRGQQVTLSCSPISGHRSVSWYQQTPGQGLQFLFEYFSETQRNKGNFPGRFSGRQFSNSRSEMNVSTLELGDSALYLCASSSNSGEGTQYFGPGTRLLVL.

The table lists this clone with a count of one. This chain joins TRBV5-6 and TRBJ2-7; TRBD2 is a possible D gene (6 bases). Germline V gene data show CDR1 as SGHDT and CDR2 as YYEEEE. V was cut by 2 bases and J by 4 bases, with 19 bases left in between. There are 16 residues in the CDR3. The CDR3, as DNA: TGTGCCAGCAGCTTCCGCGGGGCCGGCAGAGAGTACGAGCAGTACTTC. Translation gives CASSFRGAGREYEQYF. Filled out from reference TRBV5-6 and TRBJ2-7, the complete variable domain reads DAGVTQSPTHLIKTRGQQVTLRCSPKSGHDTVSWYQQALGQGPQFIFQYYEEEERQRGNFPDRFSGHQFPNYSSELNVNALLLGDSALYLCASSFRGAGREYEQYFGPGTRLTVT.

CDR3 DNA: TGCGCCAGCAGCCCCGGACTAGCGGGAGGGTTAGCCAAAAACATTCAGTACTTC. This encodes CASSPGLAGGLAKNIQYF. This chain joins TRBV4-1 and TRBJ2-4; 15 nucleotides align to TRBD2. The trim removed 4 bases at V and 0 bases at J, leaving 4 bases unmatched. This CDR3 contains 18 residues. The germline V gene has CDR1 MGHRA and CDR2 YSYEKL.

This sequence joins TRBV18 and TRBJ2-5, with TRBD2 identical over 10 bases. CDR1 and CDR2 from the germline V gene are KGHSH and LQKENI. This CDR3 region has 15 residues. V was clipped by 2 bases and J by 1 base; unmatched bases: 1. In DNA form, the CDR3 reads TGTGCCAGCTCACCAGGACTAGCGGCCCAAGAGACCCAGTACTTC. It specifies CASSPGLAAQETQYF.

The V call is TRBV28, the J call TRBJ2-3, with no clear D. The CDR3 has 15 residues. Trimming pared 7 bases from V and 0 bases from J, leaving 14 bases between. CDR1 and CDR2 from the germline V gene are MDHEN and SYDVKM. CDR3 in amino acids: CASIRTLGSTDTQYF. CDR3 DNA sequence: TGTGCCAGCATCCGAACCCTCGGGAGCACAGATACGCAGTATTTT. Together with reference TRBV28 and TRBJ2-3, the CDR3 gives the full variable domain: DVKVTQSSRYLVKRTGEKVFLECVQDMDHENMFWYRQDPGLGLRLIYFSYDVKMKEKGDIPEGYSVSREKKERFSLILESASTNQTSMYLCASIRTLGSTDTQYFGPGTRLTVL.

This clone has only a few counts. The CDR3 DNA reads as TGTGCCTGGAGTGGACTAGCGGGTATAACCGGGGAGCTGTTTTTT. It yields the protein CAWSGLAGITGELFF. V usage is TRBV30 and J usage is TRBJ2-2; TRBD2 matches at 10 bases. The length of the CDR3 is 15 residues. Trimming cost V 1 base and J 5 bases; bases outside gene matches: 4. Germline assignment: CDR1 GTSNPN and CDR2 SVGIG (reference sequence).

The chain has TRBV25-1 and TRBJ2-3; tentative D call: TRBD2 (6 bases). The V gene lost 1 base and the J gene lost 1 base, with 15 bases spanning the gap. Germline assignment: CDR1 MGHDK and CDR2 SYGVNS. The CDR3 extends over 17 amino acids. CDR3 sequence (DNA): TGTGCCAGCAGTGAATTATCGGGACTTCTTGGCACAGATACGCAGTATTTT. This codes for CASSELSGLLGTDTQYF.

The J gene is TRBJ2-3, the V gene TRBV9; D is perhaps TRBD1 (5 bases). CDR1 and CDR2 from the germline V gene are SGDLS and YYNGEE. The CDR3 length is 14 residues. Trimming left V 4 bases short and J 2 bases short, with 11 bases between. Written as DNA, the CDR3 is TGTGCCAGCAGCCCCTTCAGGGACACAGATACGCAGTATTTT. Amino acids: CASSPFRDTDTQYF.

The chain is built from TRBV10-3 and TRBJ2-1; TRBD2 might be the D (6 bases). Germline V CDR1 and CDR2: ENHRY, SYGVKD. Trimming took 4 bases from V and 0 from J, leaving 10 bases between them. This CDR3 comprises 15 residues. The DNA for the CDR3 is TGTGCCATCAGTGTCCTAGCGAGCTCCTACAATGAGCAGTTCTTC. This gives the protein CAISVLASSYNEQFF.

This clone was seen a single time. This chain links TRBV5-8 with TRBJ2-7; 10 positions agree with TRBD1. Germline CDR1 SGHTS, CDR2 YDEGEE. V dropped 3 bases and J dropped 2; count of bases not matched to a gene: 14. CDR3 length equals 18 residues. This chain's CDR3 is CASSYPRDRGLRTYEQYF. The CDR3 nucleotides are TGTGCCAGCAGCTATCCCCGGGACAGGGGCCTCCGTACCTACGAGCAGTACTTC.

V and J are TRBV19 and TRBJ1-1; 7 bases are shared with TRBD1. The CDR3 length is 17 residues. Germline lookup yields CDR1 LNHDA and CDR2 SQIVND (reference sequence). With V trimmed by 6 bases and J by 1 base, 14 bases remained unmatched. CDR3 in amino acids: CASRNAVSGQKNTEAFF. The CDR3 DNA reads as TGTGCCAGTAGGAACGCAGTATCGGGACAGAAGAACACTGAAGCTTTCTTT.